This T cell receptor (beta chain) was sequenced for a study of T cells after posttransplantation cyclophosphamide. This clone was counted a few times. The antigen is unknown. Regarding the study as a whole: Donor-recipient repertoire similarity was low at 1-2 months, rising over year one. TRB clonality was highly associated with recipient CMV seropositivity and reactivation. Skin or GI-infiltrating T cells shared few TRB sequences with blood.

Assay: immunoSEQ multiplex PCR; the TCRdb copy retains only in-frame clones and omits some. The data show a few thousand clones, with roughly three quarters seen just once and 8.5% to 10% held by the top ten. Germline values: CDR1 SGHNT, CDR2 YENEEA. The CDR3 sequence is 13 residues long. V was trimmed by 2 bases and J by 5 bases, leaving 6 bases between them. Cyclophosphamide on days +3 and +4 followed busulfan-fludarabine conditioning and a marrow graft. The chain uses TRBV11-3 and TRBJ2-2; TRBD1 might be the D (5 bases). Sample: PBMCs, taken 150 to 200 days after allogeneic stem cell transplant with posttransplant cyclophosphamide. This clonotype originated in a male patient in his sixties who received an allogeneic stem cell transplant from a related donor and was CMV-positive. The graft donor may be the source of some T cells. CDR3 nucleotides: TGTGCCAGCAGCTTAAGGGGAACCGGGGAGCTGTTTTTT. Its protein is CASSLRGTGELFF.